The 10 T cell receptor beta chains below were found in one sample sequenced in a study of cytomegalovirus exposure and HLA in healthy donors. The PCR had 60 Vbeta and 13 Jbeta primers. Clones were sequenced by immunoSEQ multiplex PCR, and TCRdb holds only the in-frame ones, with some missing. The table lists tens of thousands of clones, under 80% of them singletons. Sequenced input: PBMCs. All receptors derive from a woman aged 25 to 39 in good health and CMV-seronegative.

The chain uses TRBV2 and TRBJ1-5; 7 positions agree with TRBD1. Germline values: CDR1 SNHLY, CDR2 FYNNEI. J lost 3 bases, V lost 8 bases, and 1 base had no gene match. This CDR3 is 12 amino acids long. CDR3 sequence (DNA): TGTGCCAGCCAGGGGGACAATCAGCCCCAGCATTTT. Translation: CASQGDNQPQHF.

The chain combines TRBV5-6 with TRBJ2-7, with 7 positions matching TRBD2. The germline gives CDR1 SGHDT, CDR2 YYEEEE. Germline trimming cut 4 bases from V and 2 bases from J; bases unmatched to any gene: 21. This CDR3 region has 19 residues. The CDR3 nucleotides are TGTGCCAGCAGCCCGGGGGGTCCCCCGATTGGGGGACGGCCCTACGAGCAGTACTTC. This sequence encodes CASSPGGPPIGGRPYEQYF.

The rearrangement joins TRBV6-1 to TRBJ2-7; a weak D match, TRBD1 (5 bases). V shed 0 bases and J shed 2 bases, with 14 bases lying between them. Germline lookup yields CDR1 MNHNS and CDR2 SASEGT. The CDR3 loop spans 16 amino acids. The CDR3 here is CASSEAVRARTYEQYF. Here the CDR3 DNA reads TGTGCCAGCAGTGAAGCGGTCAGGGCAAGGACCTACGAGCAGTACTTC.

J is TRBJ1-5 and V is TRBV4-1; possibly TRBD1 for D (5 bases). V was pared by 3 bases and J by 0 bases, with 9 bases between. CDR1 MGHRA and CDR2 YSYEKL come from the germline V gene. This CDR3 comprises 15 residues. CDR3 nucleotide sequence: TGCGCCAGCAGCCAGGGGCAATATAGCAATCAGCCCCAGCATTTT. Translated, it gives CASSQGQYSNQPQHF.

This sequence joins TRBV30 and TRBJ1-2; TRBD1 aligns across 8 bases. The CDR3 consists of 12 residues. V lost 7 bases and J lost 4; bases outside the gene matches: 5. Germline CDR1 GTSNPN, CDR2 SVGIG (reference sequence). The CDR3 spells CAYQQGGYGYTF. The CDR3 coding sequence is TGTGCCTATCAACAGGGGGGCTATGGCTACACCTTC.

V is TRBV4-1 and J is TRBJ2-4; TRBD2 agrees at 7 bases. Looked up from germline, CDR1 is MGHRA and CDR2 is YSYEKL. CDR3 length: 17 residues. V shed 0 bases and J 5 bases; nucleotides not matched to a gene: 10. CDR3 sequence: CASSQDGVASGQNIQYF. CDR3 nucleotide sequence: TGCGCCAGCAGCCAAGACGGGGTGGCTAGCGGACAAAACATTCAGTACTTC.

The DNA for the CDR3 is TGTGCCAGCAGTGAACGATTAGGACACCCGAACACCGGGGAGCTGTTTTTT. Residues: CASSERLGHPNTGELFF. The chain joins TRBV6-1 to TRBJ2-2, with D possibly being TRBD1 (5 bases). V lost 2 bases and J 0 bases, leaving 13 bases between the germline ends. CDR1 MNHNS and CDR2 SASEGT come from the germline V gene. This CDR3 region has 17 residues.

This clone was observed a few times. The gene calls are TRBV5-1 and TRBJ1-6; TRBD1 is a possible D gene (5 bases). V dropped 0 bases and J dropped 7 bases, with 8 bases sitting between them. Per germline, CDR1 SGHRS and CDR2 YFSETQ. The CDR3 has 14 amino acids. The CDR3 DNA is TGCGCCAGCAGCTTGGCGACAGCAAATTCACCCCTCCACTTT. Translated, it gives CASSLATANSPLHF.

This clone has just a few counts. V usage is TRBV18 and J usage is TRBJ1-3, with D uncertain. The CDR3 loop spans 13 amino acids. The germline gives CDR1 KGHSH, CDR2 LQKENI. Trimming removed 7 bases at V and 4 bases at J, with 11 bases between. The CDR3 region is CASFTTRGNTIYF. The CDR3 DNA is TGTGCCAGCTTCACCACCAGGGGAAACACCATATATTTT.

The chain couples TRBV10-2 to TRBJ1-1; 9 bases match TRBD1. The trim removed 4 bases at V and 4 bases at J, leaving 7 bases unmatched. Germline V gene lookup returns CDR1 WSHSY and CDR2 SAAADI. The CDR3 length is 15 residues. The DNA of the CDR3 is TGCGCCAGCAGTGGAAACAGGGGGCGGGTCACTGAAGCTTTCTTT. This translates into CASSGNRGRVTEAFF.